This T cell receptor (beta chain) stems from a study of early T cells in non-severe SARS-CoV-2 infection. Overall study: Sequenced material consisted of bulk RNA (from unsorted whole blood), and chains were unpaired. Findings and limits, study-wide: Database matching using VDJdb favored anti-spike CD8 responses, with private and CD4 specificities left missing.

CDR1 is SGHDT, CDR2 YYEEEE, per germline. There are 14 residues in the CDR3. V dropped 2 bases and J dropped 7; count of bases not matched to a gene: 2. Individually, cDNA molecules had unique molecular identifiers attached to them. TCRdb processed the 5' RACE reads anew with MiXCR; each CDR3 protein has one entry. The sample comprises roughly 120,000 distinct CDR3 sequences, 14% to 15% of which are singletons, and 20% to 25% rests with the top ten. The sample holds a few counts of this clonotype. What it binds is not known. Material for sequencing was whole blood. This chain joins TRBV5-6 and TRBJ2-2, with 10 nucleotides matching TRBD1. The receptor was isolated from an adult who was a healthcare worker with PCR-confirmed SARS-CoV-2 infection or an uninfected control (not recorded which). CDR3 in DNA: TGTGCCAGCAGCTTTCGGACAGGGGGCGGGGAGCTGTTTTTT. Protein product: CASSFRTGGGELFF.